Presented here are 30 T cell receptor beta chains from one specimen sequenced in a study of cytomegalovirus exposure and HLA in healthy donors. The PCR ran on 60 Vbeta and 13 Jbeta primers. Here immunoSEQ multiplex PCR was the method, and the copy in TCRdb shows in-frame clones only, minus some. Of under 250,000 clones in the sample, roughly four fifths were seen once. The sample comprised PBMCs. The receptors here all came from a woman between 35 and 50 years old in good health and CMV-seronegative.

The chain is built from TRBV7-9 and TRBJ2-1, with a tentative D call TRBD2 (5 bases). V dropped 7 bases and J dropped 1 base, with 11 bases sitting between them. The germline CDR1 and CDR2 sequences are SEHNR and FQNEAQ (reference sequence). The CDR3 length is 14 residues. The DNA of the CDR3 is TGTGCCAGCATCGGGGTGCGATCCTACAATGAGCAGTTCTTC. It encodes CASIGVRSYNEQFF.

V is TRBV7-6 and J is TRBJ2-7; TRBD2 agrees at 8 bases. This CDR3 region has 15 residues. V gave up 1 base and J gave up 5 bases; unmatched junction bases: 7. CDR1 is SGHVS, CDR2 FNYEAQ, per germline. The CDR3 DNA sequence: TGTGCCAGCAGCTTAGGGGCGGGAGGAGTCCACGAGCAGTACTTC. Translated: CASSLGAGGVHEQYF. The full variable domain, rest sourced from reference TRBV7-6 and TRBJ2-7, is GAGVSQSPRYKVTKRGQDVALRCDPISGHVSLYWYRQALGQGPEFLTYFNYEAQQDKSGLPNDRFSAERPEGSISTLTIQRTEQRDSAMYRCASSLGAGGVHEQYFGPGTRLTVT.

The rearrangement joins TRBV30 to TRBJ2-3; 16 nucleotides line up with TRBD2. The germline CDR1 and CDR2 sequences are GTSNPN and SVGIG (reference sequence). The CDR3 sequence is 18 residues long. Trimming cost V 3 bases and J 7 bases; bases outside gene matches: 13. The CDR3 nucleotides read TGTGCCTGGAGCTCCCGGACGGGACTAGCGGGAGGGAGGAATACGCAGTATTTT. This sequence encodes CAWSSRTGLAGGRNTQYF.

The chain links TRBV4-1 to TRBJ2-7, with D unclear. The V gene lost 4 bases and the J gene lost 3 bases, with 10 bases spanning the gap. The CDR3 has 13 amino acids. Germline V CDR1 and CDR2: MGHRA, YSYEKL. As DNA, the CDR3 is TGCGCCAGCAGCCCCTCTATGCGCTACGAGCAGTACTTC. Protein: CASSPSMRYEQYF.

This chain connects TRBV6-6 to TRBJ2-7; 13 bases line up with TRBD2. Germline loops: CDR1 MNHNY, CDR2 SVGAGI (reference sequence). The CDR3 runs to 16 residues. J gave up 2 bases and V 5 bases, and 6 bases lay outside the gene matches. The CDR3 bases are TGTGCCAGCAGTCACACTACTAGCGGGAGGGCCTACGAGCAGTACTTC. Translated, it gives CASSHTTSGRAYEQYF.

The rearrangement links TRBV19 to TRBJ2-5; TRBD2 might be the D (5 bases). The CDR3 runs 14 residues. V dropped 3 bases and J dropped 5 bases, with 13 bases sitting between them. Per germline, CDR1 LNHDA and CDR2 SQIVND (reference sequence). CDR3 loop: CASSIEPTRETQYF. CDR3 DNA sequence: TGTGCCAGTAGTATCGAGCCTACTAGGGAGACCCAGTACTTC.

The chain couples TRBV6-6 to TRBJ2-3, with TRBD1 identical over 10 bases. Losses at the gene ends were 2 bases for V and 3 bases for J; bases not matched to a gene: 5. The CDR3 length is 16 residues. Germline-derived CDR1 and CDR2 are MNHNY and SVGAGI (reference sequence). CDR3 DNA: TGTGCCAGCAGTTACACAGGGACAGGGGCTACAGATACGCAGTATTTT. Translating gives CASSYTGTGATDTQYF.

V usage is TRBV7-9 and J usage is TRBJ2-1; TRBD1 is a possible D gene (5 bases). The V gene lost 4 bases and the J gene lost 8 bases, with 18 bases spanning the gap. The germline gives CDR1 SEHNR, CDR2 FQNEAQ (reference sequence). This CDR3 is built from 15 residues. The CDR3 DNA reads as TGTGCCAGCAGCTCCCGAAACCCCCCCAGGGATGAGCAGTTCTTC. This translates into CASSSRNPPRDEQFF. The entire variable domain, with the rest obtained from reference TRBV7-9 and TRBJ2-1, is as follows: DTGVSQNPRHKITKRGQNVTFRCDPISEHNRLYWYRQTLGQGPEFLTYFQNEAQLEKSRLLSDRFSAERPKGSFSTLEIQRTEQGDSAMYLCASSSRNPPRDEQFFGPGTRLTVL.

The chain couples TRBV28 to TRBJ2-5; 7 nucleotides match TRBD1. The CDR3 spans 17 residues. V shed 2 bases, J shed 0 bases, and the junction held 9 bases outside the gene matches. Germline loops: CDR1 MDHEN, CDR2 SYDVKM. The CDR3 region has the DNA TGTGCCAGCAGTTTACGGGACAGCCAGTGGTACCAAGAGACCCAGTACTTC. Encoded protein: CASSLRDSQWYQETQYF. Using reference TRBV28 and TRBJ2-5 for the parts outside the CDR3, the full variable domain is DVKVTQSSRYLVKRTGEKVFLECVQDMDHENMFWYRQDPGLGLRLIYFSYDVKMKEKGDIPEGYSVSREKKERFSLILESASTNQTSMYLCASSLRDSQWYQETQYFGPGTRLLVL.

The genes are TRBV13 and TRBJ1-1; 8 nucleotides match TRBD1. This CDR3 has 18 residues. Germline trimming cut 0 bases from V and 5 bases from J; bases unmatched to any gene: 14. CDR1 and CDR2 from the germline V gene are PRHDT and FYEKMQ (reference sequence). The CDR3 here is CASSLGPPGQVIYTEAFF. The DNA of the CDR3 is TGTGCCAGCAGCTTAGGACCTCCGGGACAGGTAATTTATACTGAAGCTTTCTTT.

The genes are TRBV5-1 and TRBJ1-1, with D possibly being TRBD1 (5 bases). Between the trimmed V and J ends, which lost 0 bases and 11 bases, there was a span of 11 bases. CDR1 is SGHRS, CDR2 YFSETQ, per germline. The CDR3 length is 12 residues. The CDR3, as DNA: TGCGCCAGCAGCTTGGCGGGGGGTGCGGCTTTCTTT. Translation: CASSLAGGAAFF.

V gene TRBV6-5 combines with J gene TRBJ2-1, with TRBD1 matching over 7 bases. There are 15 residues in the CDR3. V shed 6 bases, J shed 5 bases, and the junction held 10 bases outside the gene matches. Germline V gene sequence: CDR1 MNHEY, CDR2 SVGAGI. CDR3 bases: TGTGCCAGCAGGAAACCCGGGACAGCCAACAATGAGCAGTTCTTC. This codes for CASRKPGTANNEQFF.

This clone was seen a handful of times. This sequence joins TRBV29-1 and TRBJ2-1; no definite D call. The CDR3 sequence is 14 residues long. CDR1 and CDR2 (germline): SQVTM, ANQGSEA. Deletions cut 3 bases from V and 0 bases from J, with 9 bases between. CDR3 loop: CSVDGQFSYNEQFF. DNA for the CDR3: TGCAGCGTTGATGGCCAATTCTCCTACAATGAGCAGTTCTTC.

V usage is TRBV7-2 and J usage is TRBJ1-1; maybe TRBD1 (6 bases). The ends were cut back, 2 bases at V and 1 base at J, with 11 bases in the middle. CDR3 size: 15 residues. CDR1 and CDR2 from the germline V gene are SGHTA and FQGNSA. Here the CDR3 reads CASSLPWTANTEAFF. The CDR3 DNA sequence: TGTGCCAGCAGCTTACCCTGGACAGCGAACACTGAAGCTTTCTTT.

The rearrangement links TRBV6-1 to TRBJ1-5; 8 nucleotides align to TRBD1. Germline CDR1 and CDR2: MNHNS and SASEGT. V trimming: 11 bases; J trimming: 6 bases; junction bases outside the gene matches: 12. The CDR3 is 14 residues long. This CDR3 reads CAVSDRVRSQPQHF. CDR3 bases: TGTGCCGTGTCGGACAGGGTGAGAAGTCAGCCCCAGCATTTT.

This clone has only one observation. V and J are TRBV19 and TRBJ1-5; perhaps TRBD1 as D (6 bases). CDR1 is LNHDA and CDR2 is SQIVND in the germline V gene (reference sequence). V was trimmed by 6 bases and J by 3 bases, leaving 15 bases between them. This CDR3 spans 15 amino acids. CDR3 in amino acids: CASRTGTIDNQPQHF. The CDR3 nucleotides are TGTGCCAGTAGAACCGGGACAATTGACAATCAGCCCCAGCATTTT.

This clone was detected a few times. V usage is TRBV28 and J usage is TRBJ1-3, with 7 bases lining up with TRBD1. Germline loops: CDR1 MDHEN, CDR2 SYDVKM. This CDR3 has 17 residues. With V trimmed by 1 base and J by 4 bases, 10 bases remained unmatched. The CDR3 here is CASSLSTGTVAGNTIYF. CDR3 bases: TGTGCCAGCAGTTTATCCACCGGGACAGTCGCAGGAAACACCATATATTTT.

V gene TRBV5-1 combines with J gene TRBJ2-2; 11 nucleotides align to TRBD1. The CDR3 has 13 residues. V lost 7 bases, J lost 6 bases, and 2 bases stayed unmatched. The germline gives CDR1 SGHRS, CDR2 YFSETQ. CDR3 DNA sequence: TGCGCCAGCCAGGACAGGGGGCCCGGGGAGCTGTTTTTT. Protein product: CASQDRGPGELFF.

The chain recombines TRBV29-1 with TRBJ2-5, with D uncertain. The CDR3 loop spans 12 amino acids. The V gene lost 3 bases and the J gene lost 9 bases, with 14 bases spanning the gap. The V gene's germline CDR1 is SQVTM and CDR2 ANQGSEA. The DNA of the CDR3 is TGCAGCGTTGATCTAGTCGGCCAAGCCCAGTACTTC. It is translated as CSVDLVGQAQYF.

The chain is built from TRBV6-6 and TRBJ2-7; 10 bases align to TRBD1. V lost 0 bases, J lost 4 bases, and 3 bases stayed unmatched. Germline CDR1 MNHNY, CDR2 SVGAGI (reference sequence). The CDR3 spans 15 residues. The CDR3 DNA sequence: TGTGCCAGCAGTTACTCGACAGGGGGCCGGTACGAGCAGTACTTC. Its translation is CASSYSTGGRYEQYF.

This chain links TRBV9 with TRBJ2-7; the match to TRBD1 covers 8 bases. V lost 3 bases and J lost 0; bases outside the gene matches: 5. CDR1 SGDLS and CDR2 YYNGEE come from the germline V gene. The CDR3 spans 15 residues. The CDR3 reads CASSAGQGSSYEQYF. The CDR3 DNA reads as TGTGCCAGCAGCGCCGGACAGGGAAGCTCCTACGAGCAGTACTTC. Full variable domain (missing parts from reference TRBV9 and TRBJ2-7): DSGVTQTPKHLITATGQRVTLRCSPRSGDLSVYWYQQSLDQGLQFLIQYYNGEERAKGNILERFSAQQFPDLHSELNLSSLELGDSALYFCASSAGQGSSYEQYFGPGTRLTVT.

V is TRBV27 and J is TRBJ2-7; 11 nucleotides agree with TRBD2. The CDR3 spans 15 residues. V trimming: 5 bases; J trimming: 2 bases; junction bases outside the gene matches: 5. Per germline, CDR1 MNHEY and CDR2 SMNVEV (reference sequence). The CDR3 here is CASSILAGGTYEQYF. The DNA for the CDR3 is TGTGCCAGCAGTATCCTAGCGGGAGGAACCTACGAGCAGTACTTC.

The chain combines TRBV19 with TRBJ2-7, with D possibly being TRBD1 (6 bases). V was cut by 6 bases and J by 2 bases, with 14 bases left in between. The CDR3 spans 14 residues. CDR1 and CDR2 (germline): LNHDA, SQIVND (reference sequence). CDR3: CASRKGDYAYEQYF. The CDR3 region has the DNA TGTGCCAGTAGGAAGGGGGATTACGCCTACGAGCAGTACTTC.

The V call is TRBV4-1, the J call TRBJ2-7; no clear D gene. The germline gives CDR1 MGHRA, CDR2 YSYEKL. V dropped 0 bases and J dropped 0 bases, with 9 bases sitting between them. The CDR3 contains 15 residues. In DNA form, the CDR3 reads TGCGCCAGCAGCCAAGATGAGGCCAGCTCCTACGAGCAGTACTTC. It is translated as CASSQDEASSYEQYF.

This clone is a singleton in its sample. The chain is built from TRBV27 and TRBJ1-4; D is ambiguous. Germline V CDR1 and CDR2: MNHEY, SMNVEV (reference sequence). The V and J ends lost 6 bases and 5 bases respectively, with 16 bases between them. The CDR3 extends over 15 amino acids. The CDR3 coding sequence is TGTGCCAGCAGCCCGAACATTGGAGGGAATGAAAAACTGTTTTTT. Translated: CASSPNIGGNEKLFF.

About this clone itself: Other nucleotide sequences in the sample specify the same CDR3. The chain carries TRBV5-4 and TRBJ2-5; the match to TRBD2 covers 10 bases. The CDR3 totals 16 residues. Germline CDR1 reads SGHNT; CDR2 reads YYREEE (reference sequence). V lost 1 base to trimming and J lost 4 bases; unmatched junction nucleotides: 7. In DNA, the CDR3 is TGTGCCAGCAGCTTGAAGGCTAGCGGGAGCCGAGAGACCCAGTACTTC. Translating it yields CASSLKASGSRETQYF.

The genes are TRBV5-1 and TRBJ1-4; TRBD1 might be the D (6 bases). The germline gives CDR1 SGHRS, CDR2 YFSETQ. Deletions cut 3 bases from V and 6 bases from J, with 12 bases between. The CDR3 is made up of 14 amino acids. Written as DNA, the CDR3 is TGCGCCAGCAGCTCCGGGACAAGCGATGAAAAACTGTTTTTT. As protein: CASSSGTSDEKLFF.

The CDR3 bases are TGTGCCAGCAGTGGACAGGGAACGGTAGATACGCAGTATTTT. This translates into CASSGQGTVDTQYF. This chain joins TRBV28 and TRBJ2-3, with 8 bases identical to TRBD1. The CDR3 loop spans 14 amino acids. Germline V gene lookup returns CDR1 MDHEN and CDR2 SYDVKM. V lost 5 bases, J lost 5 bases, and 6 bases stayed unmatched.

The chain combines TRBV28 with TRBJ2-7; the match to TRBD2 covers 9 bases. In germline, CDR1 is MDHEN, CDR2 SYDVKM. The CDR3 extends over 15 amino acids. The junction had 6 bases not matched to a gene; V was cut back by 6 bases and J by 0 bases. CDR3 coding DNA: TGTGCCAGCAGCACGTCTAGCGGGATCTCCTACGAGCAGTACTTC. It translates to CASSTSSGISYEQYF. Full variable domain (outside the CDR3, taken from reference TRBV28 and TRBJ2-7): DVKVTQSSRYLVKRTGEKVFLECVQDMDHENMFWYRQDPGLGLRLIYFSYDVKMKEKGDIPEGYSVSREKKERFSLILESASTNQTSMYLCASSTSSGISYEQYFGPGTRLTVT.

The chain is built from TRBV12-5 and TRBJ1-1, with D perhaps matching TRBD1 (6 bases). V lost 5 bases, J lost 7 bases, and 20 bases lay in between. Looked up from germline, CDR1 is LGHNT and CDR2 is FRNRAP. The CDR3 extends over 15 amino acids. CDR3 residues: CASGIFPLGQREAFF. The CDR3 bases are TGTGCTAGTGGTATATTTCCCCTCGGACAGCGTGAAGCTTTCTTT.